The source of this T cell receptor beta chain is a study of long-term antiretroviral therapy in people with HIV. They ran version v3.0 of the immunoSEQ assay at survey level. Per sample, sequencing targeted roughly 35,000-55,000 T-cell genomes. TCRdb's table, derived via immunoSEQ multiplex PCR, lists solely in-frame clones and lacks some. The data hold 10,000 to 15,000 clones, with approximately 80% observed a single time. The clonotype comes from a woman aged 40 to 50 with HIV. The starting material was unsorted PBMCs, obtained 0.5 years before starting antiretroviral therapy.

The CDR3 DNA follows: TGCGCCAGCAGCCTTAGCGTCGGGACGGTCTCCCCCGCTTTCTTT. Its protein product is CASSLSVGTVSPAFF. V is TRBV4-3 and J is TRBJ1-1; D perhaps matches TRBD1 (5 bases). Trimming left V 4 bases short and J 11 bases short, with 23 bases between. The V gene's germline CDR1 is LGHNA and CDR2 YSLEER. This CDR3 is 15 amino acids long.